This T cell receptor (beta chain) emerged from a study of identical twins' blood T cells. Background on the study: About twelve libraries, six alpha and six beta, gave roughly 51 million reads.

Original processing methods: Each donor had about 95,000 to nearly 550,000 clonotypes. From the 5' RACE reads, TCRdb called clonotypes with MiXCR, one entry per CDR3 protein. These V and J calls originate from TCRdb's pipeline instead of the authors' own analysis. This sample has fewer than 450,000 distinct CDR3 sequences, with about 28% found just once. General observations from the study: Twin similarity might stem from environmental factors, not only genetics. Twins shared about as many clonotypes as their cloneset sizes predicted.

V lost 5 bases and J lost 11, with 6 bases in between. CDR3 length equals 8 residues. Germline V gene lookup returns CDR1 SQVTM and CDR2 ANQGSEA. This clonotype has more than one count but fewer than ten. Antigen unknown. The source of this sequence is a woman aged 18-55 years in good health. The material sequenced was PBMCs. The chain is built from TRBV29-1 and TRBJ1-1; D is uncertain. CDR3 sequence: CSVPKAFF. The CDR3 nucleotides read TGCAGCGTTCCTAAGGCTTTCTTT.